This T cell receptor beta chain was observed in a study of blood T cell repertoires in COVID-19 (dated by TCRdb to 2020 to 2021). Broadly, across the study: Collaborator samples came from the United States, Italy and Spain and covered acute and convalescent phases of COVID-19. The prospective study material was composed of cDNA or gDNA derived from T cells, B-cell-depleted T cells, or PBMCs. The dataset comprised deeply sampled blood TCRbeta repertoires from subjects exposed to, actively infected with, or recovered from COVID-19. The repertoires were released in a freely available public database meant as a resource for research on the immune response to SARS-CoV-2. The samples were drawn from the first 160 participants of the ongoing ImmuneRACE study and from some 1,300 subjects provided by 6 global collaborators. Sample metadata almost always included a de-identified subject ID, COVID-19 status, age in years and sex. HLA class I and class II types, where available, came from metadata supplied by the sample provider rather than from assay-based typing. Overall study results and their limits: How much clinical and demographic metadata was included differed by source and by participant, and the metadata was provided uncurated.

CDR1 is given as SGDLS and CDR2 as YYNGEE, both from the germline V gene. The CDR3 starts with the cysteine, ends with the phenylalanine, and has 18 residues. Kept here is only the CDR3 DNA, which spans 54 bases and is read in frame from base 1. V and J are truncated by 0 bases and 1 base respectively, leaving an intervening sequence of 17 bases. As to this clone: The antigen this receptor binds is unknown. There are no base qualities to consult, and no much larger clone falls within one base.

TCRbeta CDR3 regions were amplified from genomic DNA by means of the immunoSEQ Assay, a bias-controlled multiplex PCR. Processing in the source paper ran as follows. The number of nucleated cells in each sample was estimated by amplification of reference gene primers within the assay. To quantify the absolute abundance of each unique TCRbeta CDR3 rearrangement, sequence reads were collapsed and filtered. For each sample, productive Simpson clonality was calculated as the square root of Simpson's diversity index over productive rearrangements. TCRdb re-hosts the immuneACCESS table, in-frame sequences only. Its copies lack some clones; in the studies checked, an unresolved V gene accounts for under half of them, and the cause for the rest is not known. The V and J calls and clone size were taken over from that table, and D and trimming were inferred from the DNA. A total of around 69,000 clones appear in this sample, roughly 85% of them only once. The ten largest clonotypes hold around 23% of the sample.

Collaborating institutions collected whole blood in K2EDTA tubes following their own protocols. For TCRbeta analysis, collaborators shipped samples in one of three forms: frozen whole blood, isolated PBMCs, or DNA extracted from either of those sample types. The TCR was taken from a man in his forties or fifties with acute or convalescent COVID-19. Recombination linked TRBV9 to TRBJ2-1; the D region possibly corresponds to TRBD2 (7 bases align). Sequences were obtained from peripheral blood. The DNA sequence is as follows: TGTGCCAGCAGCGTAGAGGGGGAGGGTCAGGCGTCCTACAATGAGCAGTTCTTC. The encoded protein is CASSVEGEGQASYNEQFF.